This T cell receptor beta chain is from a study of CD8+CD57+ T cells in acquired aplastic anemia. About the study: Quantities of DNA derived from sorted CD4+ and CD8+ cells averaged approximately 3 ug. Overall study findings and caveats: Patients and controls had CD8+ Simpson's diversity values that were not significantly distinct.

CD8+CD57+ cell expansion, shown by flow cytometry, had occurred in the patients selected for sequencing. Using genomic DNA as the template, TCR beta VDJ and CDR3 profiling was carried out. TCRdb re-derived calls from the reads in MiXCR, one entry per CDR3 protein. The profile covers more than 250,000 distinct CDR3 sequences, with approximately 79% appearing a single time and 40% to 55% taken by the ten largest. Note on this clonotype: Its antigen is unidentified.

Trimming took off 4 bases at V and 3 bases at J, with 7 bases between the two ends. In germline, CDR1 is SGDLS, CDR2 YYNGEE. The CDR3 consists of 13 residues. The TCR comes from a human donor with aplastic anemia. Material: sorted CD4+, CD8+, or CD8+CD57+ T cells (not recorded which) from PBMCs. The chain uses TRBV9 and TRBJ2-2; D not certain. The CDR3 loop is CASSLTHTGELFF. CDR3 sequence (DNA): TGTGCCAGCAGCCTGACTCACACCGGGGAGCTGTTTTTT.